This T cell receptor (beta chain) was found in a study of control samples from healthy donors and cancer patients. TCRdb keeps only in-frame clones here, not all; method: immunoSEQ multiplex PCR. In the table there are some 160,000 clones, approximately 91% of which are singletons. Germline CDR1 and CDR2: LGHDT and YNNKEL (reference sequence). V lost 2 bases and J lost 4, with 14 bases in between. The CDR3 sequence is 15 residues long. The receptor was isolated from a man under 40 in good health. The sequencing input was blood. V usage is TRBV3-1 (or the pseudogene TRBV3-2) and J usage is TRBJ2-5; possible D gene TRBD1, 6 bases. The CDR3 region has the DNA TGTGCCAGCAGCCAACGAACACAGGGTGGAGAGACCCAGTACTTC. This encodes CASSQRTQGGETQYF.